The 17 T cell receptor beta chains below were found in one sample sequenced in a study of blood T cells in healthy people across ages. For the second PCR, which ran for roughly 6 to 12 cycles, a sample-barcoded 5' primer and a J-beta primer mix were used. TCRdb ran MiXCR on the 5' RACE reads and lists one entry per CDR3 protein. The sample holds about 1.5 million distinct CDR3 sequences, roughly 43% seen once. Sample: blood. The receptors were sampled from a woman younger than 35 in good health.

The gene calls are TRBV20-1 and TRBJ2-7, with TRBD2 matching over 7 bases. The germline CDR1 and CDR2 sequences are DFQATT and SNEGSKA (reference sequence). V was pared by 6 bases and J by 0 bases, with 11 bases of the junction left unmatched. The CDR3 covers 15 residues. For the CDR3, the DNA is TGCAGTGCAAGGAAAAGCGGGGATATCTCCTACGAGCAGTACTTC. Translated, it gives CSARKSGDISYEQYF.

The chain is built from TRBV4-3 and TRBJ2-1; 8 positions agree with TRBD2. Looked up from germline, CDR1 is LGHNA and CDR2 is YSLEER. CDR3 length: 17 amino acids. With V trimmed by 0 bases and J by 7 bases, 11 bases remained unmatched. The CDR3 nucleotides read TGCGCCAGCAGCCAAGAGATCGGCGGCGGGGGGTTAAATGAGCAGTTCTTC. Translation: CASSQEIGGGGLNEQFF.

This sequence joins TRBV5-1 and TRBJ2-7; 7 bases map to TRBD2. V was clipped by 0 bases and J by 2 bases; unmatched bases: 5. Germline values: CDR1 SGHRS, CDR2 YFSETQ. CDR3 length: 15 residues. CDR3 DNA: TGCGCCAGCAGCTTGGCGGGGACTACTACCTACGAGCAGTACTTC. Protein product: CASSLAGTTTYEQYF.

About this clonotype itself: The junction departs from the called germline gene at one end, perhaps through a read error. The chain is built from TRBV12-3 or TRBV12-4 and TRBJ1-5, with D uncertain. CDR3 size: 15 residues. In nucleotides, the CDR3 is TGCGCCAGCAGCTTTTCGGGAGGCGGCAATCAGCCCCAGCATTTT. This encodes CASSFSGGGNQPQHF.

This sequence joins TRBV20-1 and TRBJ2-7, with 8 bases matching TRBD2. CDR3 length: 17 amino acids. V shed 3 bases and J 2 bases; nucleotides not matched to a gene: 15. Germline V CDR1 and CDR2: DFQATT, SNEGSKA (reference sequence). CDR3 in amino acids: CSASSPLPSGRAYEQYF. The CDR3 DNA is TGCAGTGCTAGTTCTCCCCTCCCTAGCGGGCGGGCCTACGAGCAGTACTTC.

Only a few counts were recorded for this clonotype. The junction departs from germline at one end; a sequencing error may be responsible. The CDR3 sequence: CASSLSPTAGQYF. The CDR3 nucleotides read TGTGCTAGCAGCTTAAGCCCGACTGCGGGGCAGTACTTC. The chain carries TRBV7-7 and TRBJ2-7; a possible D gene is TRBD2 (5 bases). From germline, CDR1 is SSHAT and CDR2 FNYEAQ (reference sequence). CDR3 size: 13 residues.

This chain links TRBV4-3 with TRBJ1-5; D unclear. Germline V CDR1 and CDR2: LGHNA, YSLEER. The CDR3 consists of 13 residues. The ends were cut back, 3 bases at V and 5 bases at J, with 8 bases in the middle. CDR3 residues: CASSQGVDQPQHF. The DNA of the CDR3 is TGCGCCAGCAGCCAGGGAGTTGATCAGCCCCAGCATTTT.

This clonotype has only a few counts. V and J are TRBV7-2 and TRBJ1-2; a possible D gene is TRBD1 (6 bases). CDR1 SGHTA and CDR2 FQGNSA come from the germline V gene. V was clipped by 4 bases and J by 3 bases, with 24 bases between them. The CDR3 is made up of 18 amino acids. CDR3 sequence reads: CASSSLRYRAGMDYGYTF. CDR3 sequence (DNA): TGTGCCAGCAGCTCTCTACGGTACAGGGCGGGAATGGACTATGGCTACACCTTC.

In this sample, this clonotype turned up a few times. This chain joins TRBV20-1 and TRBJ2-1, with TRBD1 matching 7 bases. Germline lookup yields CDR1 DFQATT and CDR2 SNEGSKA (reference sequence). CDR3 size: 14 residues. Trimming took 4 bases from V and 3 from J; bases not matched to a gene: 6. This CDR3 is CSAIHRTGYNEQFF. The CDR3 DNA is TGCAGTGCTATTCACCGGACAGGCTACAATGAGCAGTTCTTC.

The chain joins TRBV6-5 to TRBJ2-5; D may be TRBD2 (5 bases). V was trimmed by 5 bases and J by 5 bases, leaving 12 bases between them. This CDR3 spans 13 amino acids. In germline, CDR1 is MNHEY, CDR2 SVGAGI. The CDR3 DNA reads TGTGCCAGCAGTGACTTCCCGGGGGAGACCCAGTACTTC. It codes for CASSDFPGETQYF.

The chain couples TRBV20-1 to TRBJ2-3; TRBD1 agrees at 9 bases. The CDR3 length is 14 residues. Losses at the gene ends were 1 base for V and 4 bases for J; bases not matched to a gene: 3. CDR1 and CDR2 (germline): DFQATT, SNEGSKA (reference sequence). CDR3 region: CSARADRGSDTQYF. CDR3 nucleotides: TGCAGTGCTAGAGCCGACAGGGGGTCAGATACGCAGTATTTT.

The J gene is TRBJ2-3, the V gene TRBV10-3, with 7 bases matching TRBD1. V lost 6 bases, J lost 5 bases, and 5 bases stayed unmatched. The CDR3 extends over 13 amino acids. Looked up from germline, CDR1 is ENHRY and CDR2 is SYGVKD. This CDR3 is CAISGQDLDTQYF. DNA for the CDR3: TGTGCCATCAGCGGACAGGATTTAGATACGCAGTATTTT.

V usage is TRBV9 and J usage is TRBJ2-1; TRBD1 matches at 10 bases. The CDR3 has 16 amino acids. V gave up 4 bases and J gave up 8 bases; unmatched junction bases: 12. The germline CDR1 and CDR2 sequences are SGDLS and YYNGEE. Here the CDR3 reads CASSPSGGQGYYEQFF. The CDR3 nucleotides are TGTGCCAGCAGCCCGAGTGGGGGACAGGGGTATTATGAGCAGTTCTTC.

The CDR3 here is CASSWGILEQYF. The CDR3 nucleotides read TGTGCCAGCAGCTGGGGAATCCTTGAGCAGTACTTC. The gene calls are TRBV7-2 and TRBJ2-5; D is uncertain. There are 12 residues in the CDR3. The V gene's germline CDR1 is SGHTA and CDR2 FQGNSA. V dropped 4 bases and J dropped 11 bases, with 14 bases sitting between them.

CDR3 DNA: TGCAGTGCTGAGAGGGGGAGTACTGAAGCTTTCTTT. Its translation: CSAERGSTEAFF. This chain connects TRBV20-1 to TRBJ1-1; D possibly corresponds to TRBD1 (6 bases). This CDR3 has 12 amino acids. Looked up from germline, CDR1 is DFQATT and CDR2 is SNEGSKA (reference sequence). Between the trimmed V and J ends, which lost 5 bases and 5 bases, there was a span of 12 bases.

The rearrangement uses TRBV6-5 and TRBJ1-2, with 7 bases matching TRBD1. The CDR3 runs 13 residues. V was clipped by 6 bases and J by 8 bases; unmatched bases: 9. The germline V gene encodes CDR1 MNHEY and CDR2 SVGAGI. The CDR3 protein is CASREPGQQGYTF. For the CDR3, the DNA is TGTGCCAGCAGGGAACCGGGACAGCAAGGCTACACCTTC.

This sequence joins TRBV2 and TRBJ1-1; D gene uncertain. The germline V gene has CDR1 SNHLY and CDR2 FYNNEI. The CDR3 is 14 amino acids. V was cut by 1 base and J by 5 bases, with 11 bases left in between. The CDR3 bases are TGTGCCAGCAGTGAAGTTAGCCCGGGGACTGAAGCTTTCTTT. The encoded protein is CASSEVSPGTEAFF. The variable domain in full, completed from reference TRBV2 and TRBJ1-1, reads EPEVTQTPSHQVTQMGQEVILRCVPISNHLYFYWYRQILGQKVEFLVSFYNNEISEKSEIFDDQFSVERPDGSNFTLKIRSTKLEDSAMYFCASSEVSPGTEAFFGQGTRLTVV.